These 20 T cell receptor beta chains were sequenced from one sample in a study of control samples from healthy donors and cancer patients. Repertoires were generated with immunoSEQ multiplex PCR, while TCRdb's copy carries only in-frame clones and drops some. There are about 120,000 clones in the sample; approximately 90% occur only once, and 2.3% lies in the top ten. The sample comprised blood. Receptors originate from a woman between 70 and 85 years old in good health.

This chain connects TRBV7-9 to TRBJ2-2; TRBD1 matches 8 bases. The CDR3 covers 14 residues. Germline V gene data show CDR1 as SEHNR and CDR2 as FQNEAQ (reference sequence). The CDR3 loop is CAGQGDANTGELFF. For the CDR3, the DNA is TGTGCTGGACAGGGCGATGCGAACACCGGGGAGCTGTTTTTT.

The gene calls are TRBV9 and TRBJ2-3; TRBD2 agrees at 10 bases. The CDR3 length is 17 residues. V was clipped by 0 bases and J by 1 base; unmatched bases: 5. Looked up from germline, CDR1 is SGDLS and CDR2 is YYNGEE. This CDR3 is CASSVAPAGGGTDTQYF. CDR3 DNA: TGTGCCAGCAGCGTAGCCCCAGCGGGGGGGGGCACAGATACGCAGTATTTT.

V gene TRBV4-1 combines with J gene TRBJ2-2; perhaps TRBD2 as D (5 bases). The length of the CDR3 is 15 residues. The V and J ends lost 0 bases and 8 bases respectively, with 13 bases between them. Germline V gene sequence: CDR1 MGHRA, CDR2 YSYEKL. The CDR3 coding sequence is TGCGCCAGCAGCCAAGAGAATAGCGTGGCGGGGGAGCTGTTTTTT. Its protein is CASSQENSVAGELFF.

This clone came up once. V gene TRBV6-5 combines with J gene TRBJ2-7; 9 bases agree with TRBD1. V shed 2 bases and J 3 bases; nucleotides not matched to a gene: 5. Germline V CDR1 and CDR2: MNHEY, SVGAGI. This CDR3 has 15 residues. The CDR3: CASSYQQGAYYEQYF. The CDR3 bases are TGTGCCAGCAGTTACCAACAGGGGGCTTACTACGAGCAGTACTTC.

The V and J genes are TRBV6-6 and TRBJ2-3; D is unclear. V was shortened by 3 bases and J by 5 bases, with 6 bases between the two germline ends. Germline CDR1 reads MNHNY; CDR2 reads SVGAGI (reference sequence). The CDR3 is 12 amino acids. DNA of the CDR3: TGTGCCAGCAGTTATGAAGGAGATACGCAGTATTTT. This encodes CASSYEGDTQYF.

V is TRBV6-5 and J is TRBJ1-5; 8 positions match TRBD1. This CDR3 spans 14 amino acids. Germline lookup yields CDR1 MNHEY and CDR2 SVGAGI. Losses at the gene ends were 9 bases for V and 6 bases for J; bases not matched to a gene: 10. The CDR3 nucleotides are TGTGCCAGTACGCAAACAGGGGGAGGTCAGCCCCAGCATTTT. Amino acid sequence: CASTQTGGGQPQHF.

This clone was seen a handful of times. This chain connects TRBV3-1 (or the pseudogene TRBV3-2) to TRBJ2-5; 8 nucleotides align to TRBD1. This CDR3 contains 16 residues. Unmatched junction bases numbered 4, after V lost 1 base and J lost 0 bases. The germline CDR1 and CDR2 sequences are LGHDT and YNNKEL (reference sequence). CDR3 region: CASSQGTGGYQETQYF. Here the CDR3 DNA reads TGTGCCAGCAGCCAAGGAACAGGGGGTTACCAAGAGACCCAGTACTTC.

The chain combines TRBV6-6 with TRBJ2-7, with TRBD1 identical over 9 bases. There are 15 residues in the CDR3. The ends lost 7 bases at V and 1 base at J; junction bases unmatched: 8. Germline-derived CDR1 and CDR2 are MNHNY and SVGAGI (reference sequence). This CDR3 reads CASNLGTGYSYEQYF. The CDR3 nucleotides read TGTGCCAGCAATCTAGGGACAGGGTATTCCTACGAGCAGTACTTC.

This chain links TRBV2 with TRBJ1-1; maybe TRBD1 (6 bases). CDR1 and CDR2 from the germline V gene are SNHLY and FYNNEI. The CDR3 runs 14 residues. V was trimmed by 7 bases and J by 0 bases, leaving 12 bases between them. The CDR3 loop is CASTMRGLNTEAFF. CDR3 nucleotides: TGTGCCAGCACGATGCGGGGGCTGAACACTGAAGCTTTCTTT. The complete variable domain, with remaining parts taken from reference TRBV2 and TRBJ1-1, reads EPEVTQTPSHQVTQMGQEVILRCVPISNHLYFYWYRQILGQKVEFLVSFYNNEISEKSEIFDDQFSVERPDGSNFTLKIRSTKLEDSAMYFCASTMRGLNTEAFFGQGTRLTVV.

V and J are TRBV5-1 and TRBJ1-5, with TRBD1 matching 7 bases. Losses at the gene ends were 4 bases for V and 6 bases for J; bases not matched to a gene: 7. The CDR3 consists of 14 residues. Germline-derived CDR1 and CDR2 are SGHRS and YFSETQ. The CDR3 DNA follows: TGCGCCAGCAGCCCTCAGGGGGATGGTCAGCCCCAGCATTTT. Its translation is CASSPQGDGQPQHF.

This chain connects TRBV9 to TRBJ2-3; TRBD2 agrees at 11 bases. CDR3 length: 15 amino acids. The V and J ends lost 3 bases and 6 bases, in that order; junction bases with no gene match: 6. CDR1 and CDR2 (germline): SGDLS, YYNGEE. The CDR3 loop is CASSGSGGAVDTQYF. In DNA form, the CDR3 reads TGTGCCAGCAGCGGTAGCGGGGGGGCCGTTGATACGCAGTATTTT.

V is TRBV7-8 and J is TRBJ2-7; tentatively, D is TRBD1 (6 bases). Germline assignment: CDR1 SGHVS and CDR2 FQNEAQ. Trimming removed 8 bases at V and 0 bases at J, with 11 bases between. This CDR3 contains 13 residues. For the CDR3, the DNA is TGTGCCAGCTCTCACAGGGACTCCTACGAGCAGTACTTC. Its translation: CASSHRDSYEQYF.

This chain joins TRBV5-1 and TRBJ2-4; 9 bases are shared with TRBD1. Germline V gene lookup returns CDR1 SGHRS and CDR2 YFSETQ. The CDR3 consists of 16 residues. J lost 8 bases, V lost 3 bases, and 12 bases had no gene match. CDR3 bases: TGCGCCAGCAGCTCAAGACAGGGGGGAAAGGGTGACATTCAGTACTTC. This sequence encodes CASSSRQGGKGDIQYF.

The chain links TRBV2 to TRBJ1-1; 9 nucleotides agree with TRBD1. The CDR3 has 16 residues. With 6 bases clipped from V and 2 bases from J, the junction kept 10 bases outside the gene matches. Germline CDR1 reads SNHLY; CDR2 reads FYNNEI. The CDR3 here is CASSADRGGTNTEAFF. CDR3 sequence (DNA): TGTGCCAGCAGCGCCGACAGGGGGGGAACCAACACTGAAGCTTTCTTT.

The chain is built from TRBV6-5 and TRBJ1-5; D is ambiguous. The CDR3 runs to 13 residues. The V gene lost 0 bases and the J gene lost 9 bases, with 9 bases spanning the gap. Germline V gene lookup returns CDR1 MNHEY and CDR2 SVGAGI. The CDR3 nucleotides read TGTGCCAGCAGTTACTCGATCCTGCGGCCCCAGCATTTT. Its translation is CASSYSILRPQHF.

The chain recombines TRBV21-1 with TRBJ1-2; the DNA was not compared with TRBD1, the D call given in the table. TRBV21-1 is labeled a pseudogene. The CDR3 totals 14 residues. The CDR3 DNA follows: TGTGCCAGCAGCTGGACAGTCCCCAACTATGGCTACACCTTC. Amino acids: CASSWTVPNYGYTF.

The J gene is TRBJ2-3, the V gene TRBV9, with 9 nucleotides matching TRBD2. The trim removed 1 base at V and 1 base at J, leaving 7 bases unmatched. The CDR3 covers 17 residues. Germline CDR1 reads SGDLS; CDR2 reads YYNGEE. The CDR3 sequence: CASSVTGSSGGTDTQYF. DNA for the CDR3: TGTGCCAGCAGCGTAACCGGGTCTAGCGGGGGCACAGATACGCAGTATTTT.

The chain combines TRBV5-1 with TRBJ2-3; 14 bases match TRBD2. The J segment lost 2 bases and the V segment lost 3 bases, leaving 5 bases of the junction unmatched. The CDR3 loop spans 17 amino acids. Looked up from germline, CDR1 is SGHRS and CDR2 is YFSETQ. CDR3 bases: TGCGCCAGCAGCTCGGGACTAGCGGGGGCCAACACAGATACGCAGTATTTT. It encodes CASSSGLAGANTDTQYF.

This clone was detected once. The V and J genes are TRBV7-9 and TRBJ2-3; the D gene is possibly TRBD1 (5 bases). Trimming left V 1 base short and J 0 bases short, with 11 bases between. Germline V lookup: CDR1 SEHNR, CDR2 FQNEAQ (reference sequence). The CDR3 sequence is 16 residues long. The CDR3 region is CASSLGSGASTDTQYF. As DNA, the CDR3 is TGTGCCAGCAGCTTAGGCTCTGGGGCTAGCACAGATACGCAGTATTTT.

The CDR3 spells CATSDSRDCKSSYNSPLHF. As DNA, the CDR3 is TGTGCCACCAGTGATTCCCGGGACTGTAAAAGCTCCTATAATTCACCCCTCCACTTT. This chain links TRBV24-1 with TRBJ1-6, with D possibly matching TRBD1 (5 bases). Germline V gene sequence: CDR1 KGHDR, CDR2 SFDVKD. Between the trimmed V and J ends, which lost 2 bases and 0 bases, there was a span of 16 bases. This CDR3 spans 19 amino acids.